This is a list of T cell receptor beta chains from one sample in a study of brain T cells in children with intractable seizures. Produced via immunoSEQ multiplex PCR; TCRdb's table is partial and in-frame only. Altogether around 340,000 clones are present, 93% being singletons, with the ten largest covering 5.5% to 6%. The specimen comprised peripheral blood, sampled roughly 5 months after surgery. Every receptor here comes from a boy under two years old with tuberous sclerosis and intractable seizures. Both conserved end residues are part of each CDR3.

TRBJ1-2	TRBV3-1/TRBV3-2	12	CASSQGSGGYTF
TRBJ1-5	TRBV5-1	19	CASSSPGTGPKLVLGPQHF
TRBJ1-4	TRBV11-2	14	CASSFGAGDEKLFF
TRBJ2-1	TRBV5-1	16	CASSNPLRSSYNEQFF
TRBJ2-7	TRBV4-1	15	CASSQGGRALYEQYF
TRBJ2-1	TRBV7-6	17	CASSLAPSGDSYNEQFF
TRBJ2-3	TRBV5-1	13	CASSTTGVDTQYF
TRBJ2-3	TRBV28	12	CASRWGTDTQYF
TRBJ2-1	TRBV27	15	CASSLSGAAYNEQFF
TRBJ1-5	TRBV7-2	14	CASSLYYRESPQHF
TRBJ1-1	TRBV10-3	14	CATAPGQSNTEAFF
TRBJ1-6	TRBV7-3	15	CASSFGGSANSPLHF
TRBJ1-1	TRBV19	13	CASSVDRLTEAFF